A selection of T cell receptor beta chains follows, all from one sample in a study of OX40 agonist ivuxolimab in advanced cancers. TCRdb's table, derived via immunoSEQ multiplex PCR, lists solely in-frame clones and lacks some. The sample lists 45,000 to 55,000 clones, around nine tenths occurring once. The sample consisted of CD4+ or CD8+ T cells sorted from blood, taken in a trial of the OX40 agonist ivuxolimab. The receptors were gathered from an adult with an advanced solid tumor such as melanoma, head and neck, liver or kidney cancer. Both conserved end residues are part of each CDR3. Fields, in order: CDR3 DNA, CDR3 protein, D gene, V gene, J gene. A D gene is named only where the DNA matches it firmly.

DNA: TGCGCCAGCAGCCCACCGGGACGCGCCTACGAGCAGTACTTC
CDR3: CASSPPGRAYEQYF
D: .
V: TRBV4-1
J: TRBJ2-7

DNA: TGCGCCAGCAGCCAAGATGTTCGACCCGGGAGCGAGACCCAGTACTTC
CDR3: CASSQDVRPGSETQYF
D: .
V: TRBV4-1
J: TRBJ2-5

DNA: TGTGCCAGCAGTGAAGCGCTTCGGGTAGCGGGAGGTTTTAATGAGCAGTTCTTC
CDR3: CASSEALRVAGGFNEQFF
D: TRBD2
V: TRBV2
J: TRBJ2-1

DNA: TGTGCCAGTCGACAGGGCAATCAGCCCCAGCATTTT
CDR3: CASRQGNQPQHF
D: .
V: TRBV6-6
J: TRBJ1-5

DNA: TGTGCCAGTAGTGTCGGGACAGGGAGGGAGCAGTACTTC
CDR3: CASSVGTGREQYF
D: TRBD1
V: TRBV19
J: TRBJ2-7

DNA: TGTGCCAGCAGTGCCACTAGCGGGAGAAGGAATGAGCAGTTCTTC
CDR3: CASSATSGRRNEQFF
D: TRBD2
V: TRBV2
J: TRBJ2-1

DNA: TGTGCCAGCAGTAATGGACTAGCGGATACCTACGAGCAGTACTTC
CDR3: CASSNGLADTYEQYF
D: TRBD2
V: TRBV6-1
J: TRBJ2-7

DNA: TGTGCCAGCTCACACATTCTAGCGGGAGGGCCGAATGAGCAGTTCTTC
CDR3: CASSHILAGGPNEQFF
D: TRBD2
V: TRBV18
J: TRBJ2-1

DNA: TGTGCCAGCACCTCACCTCTAGCGGGAGGGCCCCATGAGCAGTTCTTC
CDR3: CASTSPLAGGPHEQFF
D: TRBD2
V: TRBV27
J: TRBJ2-1

DNA: TGTGCCAGCAGCGTAGCCCCTCGGACAGTCAATGAGCAGTTCTTC
CDR3: CASSVAPRTVNEQFF
D: .
V: TRBV9
J: TRBJ2-1

DNA: TGTGCCAGCTCATTCGCTCCGGCCAGTACCTACGAGCAGTACTTC
CDR3: CASSFAPASTYEQYF
D: .
V: TRBV18
J: TRBJ2-7

DNA: TGTGCCAGCAGCTTATTGGGACTAGCTAGCTCCTACAATGAGCAGTTCTTC
CDR3: CASSLLGLASSYNEQFF
D: TRBD2
V: TRBV7-3
J: TRBJ2-1

DNA: TGTGCCAGCAGTGAGACAGGGAACTATGGCTACACCTTC
CDR3: CASSETGNYGYTF
D: TRBD1
V: TRBV6-4
J: TRBJ1-2

DNA: TGTGCCAGCAGCCCCGGGAGTCCCACAGATACGCAGTATTTT
CDR3: CASSPGSPTDTQYF
D: .
V: TRBV7-9
J: TRBJ2-3

DNA: TGTGCCAGCACCGTAAGAGGGGCTCGGGCCCAGTACTTC
CDR3: CASTVRGARAQYF
D: .
V: TRBV28
J: TRBJ2-5

DNA: TGCGCCAGCAGCTGGACAGGGGGGAACACCGGGGAGCTGTTTTTT
CDR3: CASSWTGGNTGELFF
D: TRBD1
V: TRBV5-1
J: TRBJ2-2

DNA: TGTGCCAGCAGTCGAGAGGGACAGGGGAAAAACATTCAGTACTTC
CDR3: CASSREGQGKNIQYF
D: TRBD1
V: TRBV2
J: TRBJ2-4

DNA: TGTGCCAGCAGTGAACCTCCGGGACCGCGCACAGATACGCAGTATTTT
CDR3: CASSEPPGPRTDTQYF
D: .
V: TRBV2
J: TRBJ2-3

DNA: TGTGCCAGCAGCCATTACAGGGGTGACTCACCCCTCCACTTT
CDR3: CASSHYRGDSPLHF
D: TRBD1
V: TRBV7-9
J: TRBJ1-6

DNA: TGTGCCAGCCTGGACAGGGGAAATCAGCCCCAGCATTTT
CDR3: CASLDRGNQPQHF
D: .
V: TRBV21-1
J: TRBJ1-5

DNA: TGTGCCAGCACCCAGACTAACTATGGCTACACCTTC
CDR3: CASTQTNYGYTF
D: .
V: TRBV28
J: TRBJ1-2

DNA: TGTGCCAGCAGCTCGCGCCCGGGATCAAATAACAATGAGCAGTTCTTC
CDR3: CASSSRPGSNNNEQFF
D: .
V: TRBV11-2
J: TRBJ2-1

DNA: TGTGCCAGCAGTTACTCGGACTACAGCTACACCTTC
CDR3: CASSYSDYSYTF
D: .
V: TRBV6-6
J: TRBJ1-2

DNA: TGTGCCAGCAGTTTTTTCGGAAACACCATATATTTT
CDR3: CASSFFGNTIYF
D: .
V: TRBV28
J: TRBJ1-3

DNA: TGTGCCAGCAGTTTACTAGGGCGGGAGCAGTACTTC
CDR3: CASSLLGREQYF
D: .
V: TRBV28
J: TRBJ2-7

DNA: TGTGCCATCAGCCCCGGCGGCAGGGGGGTTGCCGGGGAGCTGTTTTTT
CDR3: CAISPGGRGVAGELFF
D: .
V: TRBV10-3
J: TRBJ2-2